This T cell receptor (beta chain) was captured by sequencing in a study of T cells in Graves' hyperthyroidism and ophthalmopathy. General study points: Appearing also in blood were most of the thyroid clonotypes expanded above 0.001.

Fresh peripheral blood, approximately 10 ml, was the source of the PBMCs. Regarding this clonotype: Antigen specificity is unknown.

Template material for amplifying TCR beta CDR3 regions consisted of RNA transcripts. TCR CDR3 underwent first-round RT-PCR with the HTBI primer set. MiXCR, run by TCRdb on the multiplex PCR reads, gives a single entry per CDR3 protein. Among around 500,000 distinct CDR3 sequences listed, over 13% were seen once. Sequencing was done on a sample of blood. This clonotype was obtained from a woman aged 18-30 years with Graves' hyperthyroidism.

CDR3 sequence: CASRRSRIAQGEQFF. In DNA form, the CDR3 reads TGTGCCAGTAGGCGGAGTAGAATAGCCCAGGGTGAGCAGTTCTTC. This rearrangement joins TRBV19 to TRBJ2-1, with TRBD1 as a possible D gene (5 bases). Trimming removed 6 bases from V and 9 bases from J, with 21 bases in between. CDR1 is LNHDA, CDR2 SQIVND, per germline (reference sequence). The CDR3 runs 15 residues.